Listed below are T cell receptor beta chains from one sample, sequenced in a study of T-cell memory formation after mild COVID-19. One entry per CDR3 protein, called by TCRdb with MiXCR from the 5' RACE reads. The table includes 300,000 or so distinct CDR3 sequences, under 20% detected once. The sample consisted of PBMCs or a T cell subset sorted from them (not recorded which). The receptors here all came from a man younger than 35 who had mild COVID-19 (a few samples of this study predate the infection). Cell type and time point are not known. Both conserved end residues are part of each CDR3. The D gene is left open where the match is weak. Some rows mark clone size as missing; the rest say once, few, many or name a class of expanded clone.

J gene | clone size | D gene | V gene | CDR3 DNA | CDR3 protein
TRBJ2-1 | few | TRBD2 | TRBV12-3/TRBV12-4 | TGTGCCAGCAGTTCGGGACTAGCGGGGGGTACAGAGCAGTTCTTC | CASSSGLAGGTEQFF
TRBJ1-2 | many | - | TRBV4-3 | TGCGCCAGCAGCCAAGAAGCAGGAGACCCCTATGGCTACACCTTC | CASSQEAGDPYGYTF
TRBJ2-2 | few | - | TRBV18 | TGTGCCAGCTCACCCGTGGACAGCTCGAACACCGGGGAGCTGTTTTTT | CASSPVDSSNTGELFF
TRBJ2-3 | - | - | TRBV4-1 | TGCGCCAGCAGCCAAGTCCCGGGGACAGATACGCAGTATTTT | CASSQVPGTDTQYF
TRBJ1-1 | many | - | TRBV7-9 | TGTGCCAGCAGCTTTCAGGAGAACACTGAAGCTTTCTTT | CASSFQENTEAFF
TRBJ2-5 | few | - | TRBV20-1 | TGCAGTGCTCGCCAGGGCGGGGAGACCCAGTACTTC | CSARQGGETQYF
TRBJ2-5 | many | - | TRBV12-3/TRBV12-4 | TGTGCCAGCAGTTTAGCGGGGTTCCAGACCCAGTACTTC | CASSLAGFQTQYF
TRBJ1-3 | - | - | TRBV7-8 | TGTGCCAGCAGCTTAGGAAGGGTCTCTGGAAACACCATATATTTT | CASSLGRVSGNTIYF
TRBJ2-5 | few | TRBD1 | TRBV7-9 | TGTGCCAGCTATCCTACCCTCTCCGGGACAGGCTGGGAGACCCAGTACTTC | CASYPTLSGTGWETQYF
TRBJ1-4 | - | - | TRBV5-1 | TGCGCCAGCAGCGGGGAGACTGCAACTAATGAAAAACTGTTTTTT | CASSGETATNEKLFF
TRBJ1-5 | few | - | TRBV10-3 | TGTGCCATCAGTGAGTCGAATCCAGGGAACCAGCCCCAGCATTTT | CAISESNPGNQPQHF
TRBJ1-5 | few | - | TRBV12-3/TRBV12-4 | TGTGCCAGCAGTTCGACAGCCTATCAGCCCCAGCATTTT | CASSSTAYQPQHF
TRBJ2-5 | few | TRBD2 | TRBV12-3/TRBV12-4 | TGTGCCAGCAGTTCTGGGACTAAGTCGGAGACCCAGTACTTC | CASSSGTKSETQYF
TRBJ2-5 | few | TRBD2 | TRBV12-3/TRBV12-4 | TGTGCCAGCAGTTTACGAGCGGGGGGCAGGGAGACCCAGTACTTC | CASSLRAGGRETQYF
TRBJ1-1 | few | - | TRBV12-3/TRBV12-4 | TGTGCCAGCTCCCGGGGACATACGGTATCTGAAGCTTTCTTT | CASSRGHTVSEAFF
TRBJ2-7 | - | TRBD1 | TRBV2 | TGTGCCAGCAGTTCCGGACAGGGGTTAGGAGAGCAGTACTTC | CASSSGQGLGEQYF
TRBJ2-7 | few | - | TRBV7-9 | TGTGCCAGCAGTGGACTTACGGACTACGAGCAGTACTTC | CASSGLTDYEQYF
TRBJ2-1 | - | - | TRBV6-5 | TGTGCCAGCAGTTACTCAGGGTCGCAGTTCTTC | CASSYSGSQFF
TRBJ2-3 | - | - | TRBV28 | TGTGCCAGCAGTCGGGGACCGACCTTCACGCAGTATTTT | CASSRGPTFTQYF
TRBJ1-6 | - | TRBD1 | TRBV5-1 | TGCGCCAGCAGCTTGGCCTTACGGACAGGGGGTCGATCACCCCTCCACTTT | CASSLALRTGGRSPLHF
TRBJ2-3 | many | TRBD2 | TRBV4-3 | TGCGCCAGCAGCCAAGATTATCCAAGCGGGGGCCCCACAGATACGCAGTATTTT | CASSQDYPSGGPTDTQYF
TRBJ1-2 | few | TRBD1 | TRBV13 | TGTGCCAGCAGCCCCCCAGGACAGGGCCAGGGCTACACCTTC | CASSPPGQGQGYTF
TRBJ2-3 | - | - | TRBV27 | TGTGCCAGCAGTTTTTGGGCCAGACGGGCAGATACGCAGTATTTT | CASSFWARRADTQYF
TRBJ2-1 | - | - | TRBV7-6 | TGTGCCAGCAGCTTAGTACATAAGGATGAGCAGTTCTTC | CASSLVHKDEQFF
TRBJ2-1 | few | - | TRBV18 | TGTGCCAGCTCACCCCGGGTCTTCAATGAGCAGTTCTTC | CASSPRVFNEQFF
TRBJ2-7 | few | - | TRBV30 | TGTGCCTGGAGTAAAAACGCCGAGCAGTACTTC | CAWSKNAEQYF
TRBJ2-5 | - | TRBD1 | TRBV6-5 | TGTGCCAGCAGGGGCGAGGACAGGGGTGGGCCCCAGTACTTC | CASRGEDRGGPQYF
TRBJ2-5 | - | - | TRBV7-3 | TGTGCCAGCAGCCCCGGGACTCAGCGGTCGGAGACCCAGTACTTC | CASSPGTQRSETQYF
TRBJ2-3 | - | TRBD1 | TRBV4-3 | TGCGCCAGCAGCAAAGATCTGTTCCCCGGCCGGGACAGGGGACCCCTCAGCACAGATACGCAGTATTTT | CASSKDLFPGRDRGPLSTDTQYF
TRBJ1-6 | few | - | TRBV5-1 | TGCGCCAGCAGCTGGGGGGGCTCACCCCTCCACTTT | CASSWGGSPLHF
TRBJ2-7 | many | TRBD2 | TRBV20-1 | TGCAGTGCTAGAGAGCCCGGGGGGTCCTACGAGCAGTACTTC | CSAREPGGSYEQYF
TRBJ1-5 | - | - | TRBV7-9 | TGTGCCAGCAGCCCTGGAGGGGGATCAGGGCAGCCCCAGCATTTT | CASSPGGGSGQPQHF